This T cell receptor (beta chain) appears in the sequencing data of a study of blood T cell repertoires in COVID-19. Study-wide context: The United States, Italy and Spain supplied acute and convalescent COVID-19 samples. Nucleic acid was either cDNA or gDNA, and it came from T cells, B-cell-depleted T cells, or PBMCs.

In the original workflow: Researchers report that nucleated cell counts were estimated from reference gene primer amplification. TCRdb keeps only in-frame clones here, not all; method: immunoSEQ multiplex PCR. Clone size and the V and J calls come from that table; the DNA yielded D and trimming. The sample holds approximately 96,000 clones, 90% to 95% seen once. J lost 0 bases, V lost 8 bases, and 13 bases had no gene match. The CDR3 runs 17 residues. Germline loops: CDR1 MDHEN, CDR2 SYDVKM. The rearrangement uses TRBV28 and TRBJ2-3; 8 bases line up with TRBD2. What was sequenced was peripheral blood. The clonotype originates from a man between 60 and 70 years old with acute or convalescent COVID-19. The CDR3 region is CASGASDSGDSTDTQYF. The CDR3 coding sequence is TGTGCCAGCGGGGCTAGTGATAGCGGGGATAGCACAGATACGCAGTATTTT.